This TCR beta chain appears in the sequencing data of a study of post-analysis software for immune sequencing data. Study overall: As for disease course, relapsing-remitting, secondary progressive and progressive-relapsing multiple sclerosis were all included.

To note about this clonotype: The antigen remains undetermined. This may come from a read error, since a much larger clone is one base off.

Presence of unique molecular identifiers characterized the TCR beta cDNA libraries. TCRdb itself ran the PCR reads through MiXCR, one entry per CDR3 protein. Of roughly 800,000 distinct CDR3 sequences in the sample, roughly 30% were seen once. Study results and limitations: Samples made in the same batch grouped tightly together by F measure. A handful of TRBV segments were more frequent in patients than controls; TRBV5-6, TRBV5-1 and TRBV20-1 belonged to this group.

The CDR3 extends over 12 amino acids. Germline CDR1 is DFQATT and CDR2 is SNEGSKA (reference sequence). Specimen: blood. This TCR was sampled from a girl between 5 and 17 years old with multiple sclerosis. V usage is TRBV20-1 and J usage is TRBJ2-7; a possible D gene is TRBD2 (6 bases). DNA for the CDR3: TGCGGTGCTAGCGCTCCAAACTACGAGCAGTACTTC. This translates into CGASAPNYEQYF.